Listed below are T cell receptor beta chains from one sample, sequenced in a study of shared clonotypes between healthy human individuals. Data came from immunoSEQ multiplex PCR; TCRdb stores just in-frame clones and leaves some out. Here the sample spans around 430,000 clones, 75% to 85% being singletons. The sample comprised PBMCs. These receptors were obtained from a woman aged 40 to 50 in good health. Some clones in this sample may be carry-over from other donors' samples. Both conserved end residues are part of each CDR3. Each record gives: J gene, V gene, CDR3 protein.

J gene: TRBJ2-7
V gene: TRBV28
CDR3 protein: CASRSRGGKTYEQYF

J gene: TRBJ2-5
V gene: TRBV5-6
CDR3 protein: CASSHSISPREETQYF

J gene: TRBJ1-2
V gene: TRBV2
CDR3 protein: CANGQATTDYGYTF

J gene: TRBJ2-3
V gene: TRBV9
CDR3 protein: CASSTRTSGSVADTQYF

J gene: TRBJ2-3
V gene: TRBV5-4
CDR3 protein: CASRPGPPGTDTQYF

J gene: TRBJ2-1
V gene: TRBV10-2
CDR3 protein: CASRIAGGGNEQFF

J gene: TRBJ2-3
V gene: TRBV4-2
CDR3 protein: CASSDRLAGPTDTQYF

J gene: TRBJ2-7
V gene: TRBV11-2
CDR3 protein: CASSFKSSYEQYF

J gene: TRBJ1-2
V gene: TRBV30
CDR3 protein: CAWSMGARGYTF

J gene: TRBJ2-3
V gene: TRBV5-5
CDR3 protein: CASSLVTTGATDTQYF

J gene: TRBJ2-1
V gene: TRBV4-3
CDR3 protein: CASSQDWGEQFF

J gene: TRBJ2-7
V gene: TRBV4-3
CDR3 protein: CASSQDRGRAGERDEQYF

J gene: TRBJ1-4
V gene: TRBV28
CDR3 protein: CASSFQGSGLEKLFF

J gene: TRBJ2-2
V gene: TRBV7-9
CDR3 protein: CASSLEIGVLAGELFF

J gene: TRBJ2-7
V gene: TRBV27
CDR3 protein: CASSKERQGEQYF

J gene: TRBJ2-7
V gene: TRBV30
CDR3 protein: CAWVDGSYEQYF

J gene: TRBJ1-2
V gene: TRBV11-2
CDR3 protein: CASSSPRSWAYGYTF

J gene: TRBJ1-4
V gene: TRBV28
CDR3 protein: CASSSGQESEKLFF

J gene: TRBJ1-2
V gene: TRBV9
CDR3 protein: CASSDQDRGGYGYTF

J gene: TRBJ2-1
V gene: TRBV29-1
CDR3 protein: CSAAGDRGQEIYNEQFF

J gene: TRBJ2-3
V gene: TRBV5-1
CDR3 protein: CASKARLGISTDTQYF

J gene: TRBJ2-5
V gene: TRBV7-3
CDR3 protein: CASSRLAGPWETQYF

J gene: TRBJ2-7
V gene: TRBV6-1
CDR3 protein: CASRKDRELAYEQYF

J gene: TRBJ1-5
V gene: TRBV23-1
CDR3 protein: CASTPTGTGGQNSNQPQHF

J gene: TRBJ2-5
V gene: TRBV7-9
CDR3 protein: CASSLAGVETQYF

J gene: TRBJ2-7
V gene: TRBV28
CDR3 protein: CASSWDPPYEQYF

J gene: TRBJ2-1
V gene: TRBV19
CDR3 protein: CASSILLAGYNEQFF

J gene: TRBJ2-5
V gene: TRBV19
CDR3 protein: CASSVTGGGQTQYF

J gene: TRBJ1-3
V gene: TRBV28
CDR3 protein: CASTTPDRGPGNTIYF

J gene: TRBJ2-5
V gene: TRBV28
CDR3 protein: CASSLGSTQETQYF

J gene: TRBJ2-1
V gene: TRBV7-7
CDR3 protein: CASSPGLAIYNEQFF

J gene: -
V gene: TRBV15
CDR3 protein: CATSRDSGMPGEQYF

J gene: TRBJ2-2
V gene: TRBV6-1
CDR3 protein: CASSAQSNTGELFF

J gene: TRBJ1-1
V gene: TRBV7-2
CDR3 protein: CASSRPGQGTEAFF

J gene: TRBJ1-6
V gene: TRBV6-1
CDR3 protein: CASSELLSPLHF